A single sample is the source of the 11 T cell receptor beta chains below, sequenced in a study of blood T cell repertoires in COVID-19. Generated by immunoSEQ multiplex PCR, the TCRdb table keeps only in-frame clones and is missing some. The sample contains 150,000 to 200,000 clones, roughly 82% of which appear only once. The specimen was PBMCs or T cells enriched from blood (not recorded which). The receptors derive from a man aged 50 or older who had recovered from COVID-19.

The chain employs TRBV7-9 and TRBJ1-1; 7 bases align to TRBD1. The CDR3 is made up of 13 amino acids. The junction had 9 bases not matched to a gene; V was cut back by 4 bases and J by 10 bases. CDR1 is SEHNR, CDR2 FQNEAQ, per germline (reference sequence). CDR3 nucleotide sequence: TGTGCCAGCAGCTACCCGACAGGGCGCGGAGCTTTCTTT. Protein: CASSYPTGRGAFF.

This clone was seen only a few times. CDR3 amino acids: CASSQGQNNQPQHF. Here the CDR3 DNA reads TGTGCCAGCAGCCAGGGACAGAATAATCAGCCCCAGCATTTT. The rearrangement uses TRBV5-8 and TRBJ1-5; 7 bases align to TRBD1. The V gene's germline CDR1 is SGHTS and CDR2 YDEGEE. V trimming: 4 bases; J trimming: 4 bases; junction bases outside the gene matches: 5. This CDR3 comprises 14 residues.

The chain combines TRBV19 with TRBJ2-1; 7 bases align to TRBD2. The length of the CDR3 is 14 residues. The J segment lost 7 bases and the V segment lost 7 bases, leaving 10 bases of the junction unmatched. Germline-derived CDR1 and CDR2 are LNHDA and SQIVND (reference sequence). CDR3 protein: CASNLGKAGNEQFF. The CDR3 DNA reads as TGTGCCAGTAACCTCGGTAAAGCGGGGAATGAGCAGTTCTTC. The full variable domain, in which reference TRBV19 and TRBJ2-1 provide the parts outside the CDR3, is DGGITQSPKYLFRKEGQNVTLSCEQNLNHDAMYWYRQDPGQGLRLIYYSQIVNDFQKGDIAEGYSVSREKKESFPLTVTSAQKNPTAFYLCASNLGKAGNEQFFGPGTRLTVL.

The gene calls are TRBV7-2 and TRBJ1-5, with D perhaps TRBD1 (5 bases). Per germline, CDR1 SGHTA and CDR2 FQGNSA. The CDR3 loop spans 16 amino acids. V lost 5 bases and J lost 0, with 14 bases in between. CDR3: CASSETLRDSNQPQHF. CDR3 DNA: TGTGCCAGCAGCGAGACCCTCAGGGATAGCAATCAGCCCCAGCATTTT.

This chain links TRBV5-1 with TRBJ2-5; TRBD1 matches at 7 bases. Unmatched junction bases numbered 4, after V lost 4 bases and J lost 1 base. Germline V lookup: CDR1 SGHRS, CDR2 YFSETQ. The CDR3 runs 14 residues. This CDR3 is CASSTWTGQETQYF. The CDR3 region has the DNA TGCGCCAGCAGCACCTGGACAGGCCAAGAGACCCAGTACTTC. The full variable domain, rest sourced from reference TRBV5-1 and TRBJ2-5, is KAGVTQTPRYLIKTRGQQVTLSCSPISGHRSVSWYQQTPGQGLQFLFEYFSETQRNKGNFPGRFSGRQFSNSRSEMNVSTLELGDSALYLCASSTWTGQETQYFGPGTRLLVL.

The chain carries TRBV19 and TRBJ1-5; D gene uncertain. V was clipped by 5 bases and J by 1 base, with 15 bases between them. CDR1 is LNHDA, CDR2 SQIVND, per germline (reference sequence). There are 16 residues in the CDR3. In nucleotides, the CDR3 is TGTGCCAGTAGTTTAGTCAGAATTACCAGCAATCAGCCCCAGCATTTT. Amino acid sequence: CASSLVRITSNQPQHF.

The CDR3 sequence is CASSSSGQPNTEAFF. The CDR3 DNA sequence: TGTGCCAGTAGTTCATCCGGACAGCCGAACACTGAAGCTTTCTTT. The V call is TRBV19, the J call TRBJ1-1; tentatively, D is TRBD1 (6 bases). The CDR3 has 15 residues. V dropped 5 bases and J dropped 1 base, with 14 bases sitting between them. Germline CDR1 reads LNHDA; CDR2 reads SQIVND (reference sequence).

CDR3 nucleotides: TGTGCCACCAGTGATTATCGGGGAGGGCCGGCTGAGCAGTTCTTC. The encoded protein is CATSDYRGGPAEQFF. The V call is TRBV24-1, the J call TRBJ2-1; 7 nucleotides align to TRBD2. The germline CDR1 and CDR2 sequences are KGHDR and SFDVKD. The V gene end was trimmed by 2 bases and the J gene end by 9 bases; junction bases not matched to a gene: 9. The CDR3 sequence is 15 residues long.

This chain's CDR3 is CASTSLNLRDTQYF. In DNA, the CDR3 is TGTGCCAGTACCTCACTAAATTTAAGAGATACGCAGTATTTT. The rearrangement joins TRBV19 to TRBJ2-3; D ambiguous. The V gene lost 7 bases and the J gene lost 5 bases, with 16 bases spanning the gap. This CDR3 spans 14 amino acids. Germline V gene data show CDR1 as LNHDA and CDR2 as SQIVND (reference sequence).

The V and J genes are TRBV10-2 and TRBJ2-2; no clear D. Trimming shortened V by 4 bases and J by 0 bases, and 9 bases separated the two germline ends. Germline V lookup: CDR1 WSHSY, CDR2 SAAADI. This CDR3 has 15 amino acids. The CDR3 sequence: CASSARLTNTGELFF. CDR3 bases: TGCGCCAGCAGTGCGAGATTAACGAACACCGGGGAGCTGTTTTTT.

V is TRBV18 and J is TRBJ1-5, with unresolved D. The CDR3 sequence is 12 residues long. Germline loops: CDR1 KGHSH, CDR2 LQKENI. Trimming pared 3 bases from V and 5 bases from J, leaving 5 bases between. CDR3: CASSPYDQPQHF. The DNA of the CDR3 is TGTGCCAGCTCACCCTACGATCAGCCCCAGCATTTT.